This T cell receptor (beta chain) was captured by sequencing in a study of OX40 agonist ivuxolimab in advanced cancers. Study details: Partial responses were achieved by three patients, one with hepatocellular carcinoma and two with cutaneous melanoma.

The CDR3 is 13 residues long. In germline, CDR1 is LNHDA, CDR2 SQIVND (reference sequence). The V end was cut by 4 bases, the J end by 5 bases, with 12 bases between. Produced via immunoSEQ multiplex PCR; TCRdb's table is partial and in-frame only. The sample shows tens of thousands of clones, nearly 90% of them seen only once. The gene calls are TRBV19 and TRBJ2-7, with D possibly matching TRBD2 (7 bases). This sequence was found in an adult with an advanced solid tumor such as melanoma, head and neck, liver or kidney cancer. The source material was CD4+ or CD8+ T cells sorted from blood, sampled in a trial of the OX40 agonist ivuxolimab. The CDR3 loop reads CASSTGGLDEQYF. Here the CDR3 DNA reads TGTGCCAGTAGTACGGGGGGCCTCGACGAGCAGTACTTC.